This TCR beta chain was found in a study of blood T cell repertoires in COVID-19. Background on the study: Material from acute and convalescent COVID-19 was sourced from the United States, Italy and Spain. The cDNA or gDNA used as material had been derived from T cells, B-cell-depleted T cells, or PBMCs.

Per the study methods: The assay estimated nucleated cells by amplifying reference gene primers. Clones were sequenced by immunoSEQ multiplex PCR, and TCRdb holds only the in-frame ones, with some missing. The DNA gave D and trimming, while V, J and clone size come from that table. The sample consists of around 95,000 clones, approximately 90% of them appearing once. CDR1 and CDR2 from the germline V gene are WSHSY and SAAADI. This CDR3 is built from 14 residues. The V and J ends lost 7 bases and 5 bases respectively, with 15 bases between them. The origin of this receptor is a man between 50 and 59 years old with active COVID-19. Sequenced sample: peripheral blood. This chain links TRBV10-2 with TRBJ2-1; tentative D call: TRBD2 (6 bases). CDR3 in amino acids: CASTAPLANNEQFF. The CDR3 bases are TGCGCCAGCACCGCCCCGCTAGCGAACAATGAGCAGTTCTTC.